The rows below give T cell receptor beta chains drawn from one sample of a study of cytomegalovirus exposure and HLA in healthy donors. Assay: immunoSEQ multiplex PCR; the TCRdb copy retains only in-frame clones and omits some. The repertoire consists of 170,000 or so clones, with 60% to 85% occurring once and the leading ten covering about 3.4%. Input material: PBMCs. These receptors originate from a woman aged 45 to 65 in good health and CMV-seropositive. Both conserved end residues are part of each CDR3. The D gene is left open where the match is weak. For some rows the clone size is stated as once, few or many, or as a class when expanded; others skip it.

d_call	v_call	clone_size	j_call	cdr3_nt	cdr3_aa
TRBD1	TRBV29-1	NA	TRBJ1-2	TGCAGCGTTGGTGACAGGGGGCGGATGGACTATGGCTACACCTTC	CSVGDRGRMDYGYTF
NA	TRBV28	NA	TRBJ1-5	TGTGCCTCAACCCGGGATGGGAATCAGCCCCAGCATTTT	CASTRDGNQPQHF
NA	TRBV6-5	medium-sized	TRBJ1-2	TGTGCCAGCAGTGGACACTCAGCCTATGGCTACACCTTC	CASSGHSAYGYTF
NA	TRBV19	NA	TRBJ1-2	TGTGCCAGTAGTCTCCGAGGGGGAGCTAACTATGGCTACACCTTC	CASSLRGGANYGYTF
NA	TRBV7-2	NA	TRBJ1-1	TGTGCCAGCGGGACGAACAGGGTTGGAACTGAAGCTTTCTTT	CASGTNRVGTEAFF
TRBD2	TRBV11-3	NA	TRBJ2-5	TGTGCCAGCAGCTTTTTAGCGGGGGGTTACCAAGAGACCCAGTACTTC	CASSFLAGGYQETQYF
NA	TRBV9	NA	TRBJ2-7	TGTGCCAGCAGCGTAGAGCCCCACGCGGGGACCTCCTACGAGCAGTACTTC	CASSVEPHAGTSYEQYF
TRBD1	TRBV5-8	NA	TRBJ1-2	TGTGCCAGCAGCACCGGGACAGGGCCTTTTAGGAGCACCTTC	CASSTGTGPFRSTF
NA	TRBV9	NA	TRBJ2-3	TGTGCCAGCAGTCCCGGGCCCAGGGTCGGGGATACGCAGTATTTT	CASSPGPRVGDTQYF
TRBD1	TRBV7-3	once	TRBJ2-6	TGTGCCAGCAGCTTAAAGGCCGGGACAGCCTCTGGGGCCAACGTCCTGACTTTC	CASSLKAGTASGANVLTF
NA	TRBV27	NA	TRBJ2-3	TGTGCCAGCAGTCCCCCCTGGGGGGTGGGGGGCACAGATACGCAGTATTTT	CASSPPWGVGGTDTQYF
NA	TRBV30	NA	TRBJ2-2	TGTGCCTGGAGTGTACACACCAGGGGGGAGCTGTTTTTT	CAWSVHTRGELFF
TRBD2	TRBV7-9	NA	TRBJ2-1	TGTGCCAGCAGCTCCCTAGGAGCGGGGGGGCCCAATGAGCAGTTCTTC	CASSSLGAGGPNEQFF
NA	TRBV19	NA	TRBJ1-2	TGTGCCAGTAGTATCGGGGTGGCCTATGGCTACACCTTC	CASSIGVAYGYTF
NA	TRBV7-9	NA	TRBJ2-1	TGTGCCAGCAGCTTAGGCCTCAGGGCCGACGAGCAGTTCTTC	CASSLGLRADEQFF
TRBD2	TRBV5-6	NA	TRBJ2-3	TGTGCCAGCAGCTTGGAAAGGACTAGCGGGATGGATGCGGATACGCAGTATTTT	CASSLERTSGMDADTQYF
NA	TRBV29-1	NA	TRBJ1-3	TGCAGCGTTGATGGTACAGGGACATCTGGAAACACCATATATTTT	CSVDGTGTSGNTIYF
TRBD2	TRBV30	NA	TRBJ2-2	TGTGCCTGCCTGACTAGCGCCAACACCGGGGAGCTGTTTTTT	CACLTSANTGELFF
NA	TRBV2	NA	TRBJ1-1	TGTGCCAGCAGTGGCGCCCGGTTTAACACTGAAGCTTTCTTT	CASSGARFNTEAFF
TRBD1	TRBV5-6	NA	TRBJ2-2	TGTGCCAGCAGCCCGGACAGGGCATCCGGGGAGCTGTTTTTT	CASSPDRASGELFF
NA	TRBV11-2	NA	TRBJ2-2	TGTGCCAGCAGGCGAGGGGGAGGGGACACCGGGGAGCTGTTTTTT	CASRRGGGDTGELFF
NA	TRBV28	NA	TRBJ2-1	TGTGCCAGCACGACAGGGGAGGGCTACAATGAGCAGTTCTTC	CASTTGEGYNEQFF
NA	TRBV6-1	NA	TRBJ1-2	TGTGCCAACCGTTTGACAGGCAACAATGGCTACACCTTC	CANRLTGNNGYTF
TRBD1	TRBV5-1	NA	TRBJ2-5	TGCGCCAGCAGCTTGGGACAGGGGGGCCAAGAGACCCAGTACTTC	CASSLGQGGQETQYF
NA	TRBV29-1	NA	TRBJ1-1	TGCAGCGTTACCCGGGCGTCGGGAGGCACTGAAGCTTTCTTT	CSVTRASGGTEAFF
NA	TRBV6-6	NA	TRBJ2-2	TGTGCCAGCAGTTATCAGGCAGAGAACACCGGGGAGCTGTTTTTT	CASSYQAENTGELFF
TRBD2	TRBV4-3	NA	TRBJ2-1	TGCGCCAGCAGCGTCTTAGCGGGAGGGACCCATGAGCAGTTCTTC	CASSVLAGGTHEQFF
TRBD2	TRBV20-1	NA	TRBJ2-1	TGCAGTGCCACCGGGGGGTTTGGGCAGTTCTTC	CSATGGFGQFF
TRBD2	TRBV14	NA	TRBJ2-3	TGTGCCAGCAGCCGAAGGCTAGCGGGGGGTCTTGCTAGCACAGATACGCAGTATTTT	CASSRRLAGGLASTDTQYF
NA	TRBV5-6	NA	TRBJ1-5	TGTGCCAGTCATTCGGGGGGTCAGCCCCAGCATTTT	CASHSGGQPQHF
NA	TRBV19	NA	TRBJ2-5	TGTGCCAGTAGTATGACAGGATCTCAAGAGACCCAGTACTTC	CASSMTGSQETQYF
TRBD1	TRBV6-5	NA	TRBJ1-1	TGTGCCAGCAGTCCAGGACAGGGCAAGAACACTGAAGCTTTCTTT	CASSPGQGKNTEAFF
NA	TRBV15	few	TRBJ1-1	TGTGCCACCGGCGGCGCGATGTACACTGAAGCTTTCTTT	CATGGAMYTEAFF
TRBD1	TRBV5-4	NA	TRBJ1-1	TGTGCCAGCAGCCCGGACAGGGTTGGAACTGAAGCTTTCTTT	CASSPDRVGTEAFF
NA	TRBV10-3	NA	TRBJ1-2	TGTGCCATCAGTGAACGGACAGTGTATGGCTACACCTTC	CAISERTVYGYTF
TRBD1	TRBV10-3	few	TRBJ1-4	TGTGCCATCAGTGAGTCGGGACAGACAAATGAAAAACTGTTTTTT	CAISESGQTNEKLFF
TRBD1	TRBV29-1	NA	TRBJ1-5	TGCAGCGTTGGCGGACAGGGGGGTGGCAATCAGCCCCAGCATTTT	CSVGGQGGGNQPQHF
TRBD1	TRBV4-3	NA	TRBJ1-1	TGCGCCAGCAGCCAAGAGGAAGGGACAGGGGGGACTGAAGCTTTCTTT	CASSQEEGTGGTEAFF
TRBD1	TRBV27	NA	TRBJ2-4	TGTGCCAGCAGTTTAGAGCCGGGACAGGCCCAGTACTTC	CASSLEPGQAQYF
NA	TRBV2	few	TRBJ1-1	TGTGCCATCACAAGCAGAAGGCGGCAGACGATGAACACTGAAGCTTTCTTT	CAITSRRRQTMNTEAFF
TRBD1	TRBV7-2	few	TRBJ2-2	TGTGCCAGCAGCTCGAGACAGGGGGGGACCGGGGAGCTGTTTTTT	CASSSRQGGTGELFF
TRBD2	TRBV30	NA	TRBJ2-6	TGTGCCTGGAGGACAGCGGGGGCGGCTGGGGCCAACGTCCTGACTTTC	CAWRTAGAAGANVLTF
NA	TRBV9	NA	TRBJ2-7	TGTGCCAGCAGCCTCGGGGGAGGGGGCGAGCAGTACTTC	CASSLGGGGEQYF
TRBD2	TRBV7-2	NA	TRBJ2-1	TGTGCCAGCAGTGTAGCGGGAGACTCCTACAATGAGCAGTTCTTC	CASSVAGDSYNEQFF
TRBD1	TRBV5-1	NA	TRBJ2-3	TGCGCCAGCAGCTCGGACAGGGGGATCACAGATACGCAGTATTTT	CASSSDRGITDTQYF
TRBD2	TRBV4-2	NA	TRBJ2-3	TGTGCCAGCAGCCAAGTCCTAGCGGGAGTTGGCACAGATACGCAGTATTTT	CASSQVLAGVGTDTQYF
TRBD2	TRBV4-2	NA	TRBJ2-1	TGTGCCAGCAGCCCGGTCCTAGCGGGAGGTACCTCCTACAATGAGCAGTTCTTC	CASSPVLAGGTSYNEQFF
NA	TRBV11-2	NA	TRBJ2-2	TGTGCCAGCAGCTTAAATGTCGGGACCGGGGAGCTGTTTTTT	CASSLNVGTGELFF
TRBD2	TRBV7-2	NA	TRBJ2-3	TGTGCCAGCAGCTCCGGACTAGCGGCGGCAGATACGCAGTATTTT	CASSSGLAAADTQYF
TRBD1	TRBV27	NA	TRBJ1-5	TGTGCCAGCAGTTTATACCCGACAGGGGGAAATCAGCCCCAGCATTTT	CASSLYPTGGNQPQHF